The 13 T cell receptor beta chains reported below all come from one sample, sequenced in a study of T cell responses to AZD1222 COVID-19 vaccine. Some clones are missing from TCRdb's copy, which holds only in-frame ones; the method was immunoSEQ multiplex PCR. This sample yields about 76,000 clones, of which nearly 90% are seen a single time; about 11% belongs to the top ten. The material was peripheral blood, obtained on day 0 of AZD1222 vaccination. These receptors were collected from an adult in good health.

The V gene is TRBV11-1, the J gene TRBJ2-2; possibly TRBD1 for D (6 bases). CDR3 length: 14 residues. Germline V gives CDR1 SGHAT, CDR2 FQDESV (reference sequence). V was pared by 7 bases and J by 1 base, with 10 bases between. CDR3 nucleotide sequence: TGTGCCAGCATTAGGGGGAGGAACACCGGGGAGCTGTTTTTT. Its protein product is CASIRGRNTGELFF.

The genes are TRBV28 and TRBJ2-7; D unresolved. This CDR3 has 15 residues. CDR1 is MDHEN, CDR2 SYDVKM, per germline. Trimming shortened V by 7 bases and J by 4 bases, and 20 bases separated the two germline ends. CDR3: CASTNRLRTPYEQYV. DNA of the CDR3: TGTGCCAGCACCAACCGGCTACGAACACCGTACGAGCAGTACGTC.

This clone was observed a single time. The chain links TRBV19 to TRBJ1-4; weak D call: TRBD1 (5 bases). Germline V gene data show CDR1 as LNHDA and CDR2 as SQIVND (reference sequence). Trimming shortened V by 6 bases and J by 7 bases, and 18 bases separated the two germline ends. There are 15 residues in the CDR3. Here the CDR3 reads CASSISRGGGEKLFF. Written as DNA, the CDR3 is TGTGCCAGTAGCATATCAAGGGGTGGCGGTGAAAAACTGTTTTTT.

This chain links TRBV12-3 or TRBV12-4 with TRBJ1-6; 9 nucleotides align to TRBD1. The CDR3 loop spans 12 amino acids. Trimming cost V 4 bases and J 14 bases; bases outside gene matches: 3. The CDR3 reads CASSSGQGTLHF. CDR3 nucleotides: TGTGCCAGCAGTTCGGGACAGGGTACCCTCCACTTT.

The chain recombines TRBV2 with TRBJ2-2; D is uncertain. Trimming shortened V by 1 base and J by 2 bases, and 11 bases separated the two germline ends. The CDR3 extends over 16 amino acids. The germline gives CDR1 SNHLY, CDR2 FYNNEI. This CDR3 is CASSEVTAANTGELFF. The CDR3 DNA reads TGTGCCAGCAGTGAAGTCACGGCAGCTAACACCGGGGAGCTGTTTTTT.

J is TRBJ2-3 and V is TRBV7-2, with TRBD2 matching over 8 bases. This CDR3 comprises 16 residues. The V segment lost 6 bases and the J segment 1 base; nucleotides outside the gene matches: 9. Germline CDR1 and CDR2: SGHTA and FQGNSA. The CDR3 DNA is TGTGCCAGCAGTCGGTACCTGACTAGCGGCACAGATACGCAGTATTTT. This translates into CASSRYLTSGTDTQYF.

The rearrangement joins TRBV6-1 to TRBJ1-2; TRBD1 is a possible D gene (6 bases). The CDR3 totals 16 residues. The V gene lost 2 bases and the J gene lost 4 bases, with 17 bases spanning the gap. CDR1 and CDR2 (germline): MNHNS, SASEGT. Here the CDR3 DNA reads TGTGCCAGCAGTGAACCGGGGGCAGGGGATGGCTATGGCTACACCTTC. Encoded protein: CASSEPGAGDGYGYTF.

The J gene is TRBJ1-4, the V gene TRBV6-1; unclear D gene. V lost 2 bases to trimming and J lost 8 bases, with 15 bases between them. Germline V CDR1 and CDR2: MNHNS, SASEGT. The CDR3 spans 15 residues. The CDR3 sequence is CASSEISGVSEKLFF. CDR3 DNA: TGTGCCAGCAGTGAAATCTCTGGGGTCAGCGAAAAACTGTTTTTT.

V and J are TRBV7-9 and TRBJ1-4; no definite D call. This CDR3 contains 13 residues. V lost 1 base and J lost 14, with 14 bases in between. Germline lookup yields CDR1 SEHNR and CDR2 FQNEAQ (reference sequence). The CDR3 nucleotides are TGTGCCAGCAGCTTAGGTCTTTTTGGAGAGCTGTTTTTT. It yields the protein CASSLGLFGELFF.

V and J are TRBV12-5 and TRBJ2-5, with D unresolved. There are 14 residues in the CDR3. Trimming left V 6 bases short and J 2 bases short, with 13 bases between. From germline, CDR1 is LGHNT and CDR2 FRNRAP. CDR3 protein: CASGRLGVQETQYF. The CDR3 DNA is TGTGCTAGTGGCCGCCTTGGAGTACAAGAGACCCAGTACTTC.

This chain connects TRBV10-3 to TRBJ2-3; D uncertain. Germline V gene sequence: CDR1 ENHRY, CDR2 SYGVKD. V lost 3 bases, J lost 6 bases, and 7 bases lay in between. This CDR3 is 12 amino acids long. CDR3 protein: CAISDQRDTQYF. As DNA, the CDR3 is TGTGCCATCAGTGACCAGAGGGATACGCAGTATTTT.

The chain is built from TRBV12-3 or TRBV12-4 and TRBJ2-2; D is undetermined. This CDR3 spans 11 amino acids. The V end was cut by 5 bases, the J end by 7 bases, with 5 bases between. The CDR3 loop is CASSKGGELFF. The CDR3 DNA reads as TGTGCCAGCAGTAAGGGCGGGGAGCTGTTTTTT.

The V call is TRBV7-8, the J call TRBJ2-7; no reliable D call. Germline V gives CDR1 SGHVS, CDR2 FQNEAQ. V lost 5 bases and J lost 6, with 8 bases in between. CDR3 length: 11 amino acids. The CDR3 sequence: CASSPYGEQYF. CDR3 bases: TGTGCCAGCAGCCCCTACGGCGAGCAGTACTTC.